This TCR beta chain was documented in a study of cytomegalovirus exposure and HLA in healthy donors (TCRdb year 2017). For the study in its entirety: In an earlier analysis of 587 of the donors, about 260 Gb of sequence data and 90 million to 130 million unique TCR beta sequences from 150 million to 200 million T cells were reported. Around 320 gigabases of sequencing data and approximately 84 million unique TCR sequences were included in an early release covering under 650 HLA-typed donors. Of the 300 to 500 genotyped donors, over 80% were placed in the genetic ancestry cluster associated with self-reported Caucasian donors. The study was designed to test whether signatures of past pathogen exposure could be identified by cataloging public T cell receptors. The T cell repertoires of roughly 660 subjects were profiled by immunosequencing and related to cytomegalovirus serostatus. A separate validation cohort of about 110 different subjects was used in addition to the approximately 700-subject first cohort. To predict cytomegalovirus infection status, the study combined high-throughput TCR immunosequencing, statistical association of individual TCRs with disease status, and machine learning. In a later analysis, previously published TCR beta repertoires from 670 or so donors were re-analyzed and high-resolution HLA genotyping was added so that TCR occurrence patterns could be studied. Rather than using new phenotypic data, the later analysis identified candidate immune exposures from TCR beta sequences and from how often those sequences occurred across donors. To decide whether each TCR beta V gene segment behaved as functional or pseudogenic, an earlier analysis of some 600 of the donors relied on high-throughput TCR beta sequencing. Alongside the repertoire data, information on donor age, sex, ethnicity and CMV serostatus was compiled. Genome-wide SNP genotypes for about 65% of the 666 donors were used in a later genetic analysis, which treated that subset as a discovery cohort. All discovery cohort repertoires had been generated using a single sequencing platform. Class I and class II HLA loci were covered by the typing at four-digit resolution. The number of donors typed differed by locus, with roughly 629-640 for A, B, C, DRB1 and DQB1, 522 for DQA1, 600 to 610 for DPA1, and 450 to 480 for DPB1. Roughly five DR-DQ haplotypes were handled as single units for association and clustering, since linkage in the cohort was strong. Among 300 to 500 genotyped donors of the cohort, an average of around 250,000 unique TCR beta nucleotide sequences was sequenced per donor, of which 15% to 20% were non-productive. Summary of the overall study and its limitations: Some IMGT-functional V segments, including TRBV6-2 and TRBV6-3, could not be told apart with the 87-base-pair reads, so those segments were excluded. The presence/absence analyses assumed that sequencing depth was roughly uniform across donors, and that assumption may not be true. Because HLA typing was unavailable for some donors at each locus, only the typed subset was used in association tests. According to a later genetic analysis, donors in an Asian-associated ancestry cluster had fewer N-insertions in productive TCRs than the approximately 700-donor mean. In an earlier analysis of some 640 of the donors, most TCR beta V segments were observed in productive rearrangements about 87% or about 30% of the time, broadly matching IMGT annotations. Linkage disequilibrium might explain the correlated functional status among segregating V segments, but an unknown experimental factor could not be excluded. About 17 rarely observed V segments, including chromosome 9 orphons, were excluded from the earlier analysis of a few hundred of the donors because counts were too low. A later analysis found that most CMV-associated TCR beta chains appeared HLA-restricted, with HLA associations seemingly driven largely by CMV exposure. Cytomegalovirus status was reported to be diagnosed by the classifier with high specificity and sensitivity in both the original and validation cohorts. A further reported finding was that TCR beta sequences accurately predicted the HLA-A and HLA-B alleles for most subjects in the first cohort. Compared with equally common non-associated chains, HLA-associated TCR beta chains in a later analysis were more clonally expanded and had lower generation probabilities. The sequencing pipeline was judged likely to have produced a cluster of highly shared sequence variants as a technical artifact. The study gave a list of 150 to 200 TCR beta chains associated with cytomegalovirus. While some public TCRs were present in many individuals, most TCR sequences turned up only very rarely across donors. In this cohort, only TCR beta chains were sequenced, and detectable features were limited by the absence of alpha or paired-chain data. Strong co-occurrence of HLA alleles, especially DR and DQ, made assigning TCR associations to individual alleles difficult. The authors suggested that the approach could potentially be extended to other disease states and immunological phenotypes. Specific HLA alleles were associated with 16,951 TCR beta sequences at a false discovery rate of 0.05 in a later analysis. Three of the identified cytomegalovirus-associated TCR beta chains were confirmed in vitro to be specific for cytomegalovirus antigens. In a later genetic analysis, a missense DCLRE1C variant was associated with V-gene and J-gene trimming of TCR beta chains, and the association was replicated in an independent cohort. Immune exposure information for the cohort was limited to CMV serostatus. According to a later analysis, TCR association rates differed among HLA loci, with DRB1 alleles showing the most associated TCRs and HLA-C alleles showing the fewest. In a later analysis, several top co-occurrence clusters were reported to appear linked to parvovirus B19, influenza, CMV and Epstein-Barr virus.

The CDR3, cysteine through phenylalanine, is 14 amino acids long. Solely the CDR3 DNA is kept, with 42 bases framed from the first base. CDR1 KGHSH and CDR2 LQKENI were looked up in the germline V gene. To note about this clone: The antigen it binds to is not known. The junction shows a germline mismatch at one end, possibly a read error.

The library was prepared using the immunoSEQ multiplex PCR assay. For the multiplex PCR, a mixture combining 60 forward primers for TCR Vbeta segments and 13 reverse primers for TCR Jbeta segments was used. A multiplex PCR assay on genomic DNA amplified the CDR3 region of rearranged TCR beta genes. Amplified TCR beta libraries were sequenced as 87-base-pair reads on the Illumina HiSeq System. Per the authors' processing: In a later analysis, tens of millions of unique TCR beta chains were counted across the approximately 640 repertoires, and roughly 9.9 million of these chains were shared by at least two donors. A nearest-neighbor algorithm error-corrected the raw reads and collapsed the reads into unique sequences, merging closely related sequences to remove PCR and sequencing errors. V, D and J gene segments were assigned by aligning CDR3 sequences to IMGT reference sequences. For a sequence to be retained, a match of at least six nucleotides to both a V gene segment and a J gene segment was required. Rearrangements were classified as productive when the CDR3 lacked stop codons and remained in frame with V and J, and all other rearrangements were classified as non-productive. CDR3 was defined according to IMGT convention as the region running from the second conserved V-encoded cysteine to the conserved J-encoded phenylalanine. The earlier analysis of 450 to 750 of the donors excluded any sequence lacking an unambiguous match to a single V gene segment. In an earlier analysis of approximately 560 of the donors, a V segment was called functional when productive rearrangements were above 56.7%, and segregating when the standard deviation between donors exceeded 5%. A statistical classification framework was built to diagnose cytomegalovirus status from the catalog of TCR beta chain sequences. V and J gene assignment, in a later analysis, came from comparing TCR nucleotide sequences with IMGT/GENE-DB human TR gene sequences. A later analysis assigned CDR3 sequences and most-parsimonious VDJ recombination scenarios with the TCRdist pipeline. In a later analysis, each TCR beta chain was defined by its CDR3 amino acid sequence together with its V-gene family, and reads lacking a unique V-gene family were excluded. To address suspected cross-contamination and a sequencing artifact, a later analysis removed approximately 590 highly shared, low-generation-probability nucleotide sequences. In a later analysis, a clonal expansion index was calculated for each public chain from normalized within-repertoire ranks of inferred template counts. Generation probabilities in a later analysis came from a VDJ recombination model fitted to out-of-frame rearrangements, and those results were checked against IGoR. In a later analysis, hypergeometric tests were used to score TCR-TCR, TCR-HLA and TCR-CMV co-occurrence, with a repertoire-size bias correction applied to TCR pairs. To estimate false discovery rates, a later analysis permuted the HLA or CMV assignments 20 times. In a later analysis, co-occurring TCRs were grouped with DBSCAN, and TCRdist sequence similarity was added when clustering was performed within HLA-allele-positive subsets. For co-occurrence clustering, repertoires with fewer than 30,000 or more than 120,000 public chains were excluded, along with five or six repertoires with anomalous nucleotide sharing. This immuneACCESS table, as held by TCRdb, lists in-frame sequences with V and J called but not all clones. Of the missing ones, under half trace to an unresolved V gene in checked studies; the others have no known cause. The DNA was the basis for D and trimming; V, J and clone size are from that table. The sample yields 120,000 or so clones; 60% to 85% were counted once. The biggest ten clones account for around 5.8% of the sample.

The cohort comprised some 680 healthy bone marrow donors. At the time of sampling, every cohort member was nominally healthy, though immune exposures that went unrecorded were likely present. The donor was CMV seronegative and was included in the group of 352 seronegative cohort members. A peripheral blood sample was collected from each donor, and TCR beta sequencing was performed on peripheral blood mononuclear cells. The Qiagen DNeasy Blood Extraction Kit was used to extract genomic DNA from the blood cell samples. The clonotype originates from a woman aged 40 to 50 in good health and CMV-seronegative. This sequence uses TRBV18 and TRBJ2-1; a tentative D match to TRBD2 spans 6 bases. Sequenced sample: PBMCs. The base sequence is TGTGCCAGCTCACACGGGGGAAGCAGACAGAGCAGTATCTTC. Its product reads: CASSHGGSRQSSIF.